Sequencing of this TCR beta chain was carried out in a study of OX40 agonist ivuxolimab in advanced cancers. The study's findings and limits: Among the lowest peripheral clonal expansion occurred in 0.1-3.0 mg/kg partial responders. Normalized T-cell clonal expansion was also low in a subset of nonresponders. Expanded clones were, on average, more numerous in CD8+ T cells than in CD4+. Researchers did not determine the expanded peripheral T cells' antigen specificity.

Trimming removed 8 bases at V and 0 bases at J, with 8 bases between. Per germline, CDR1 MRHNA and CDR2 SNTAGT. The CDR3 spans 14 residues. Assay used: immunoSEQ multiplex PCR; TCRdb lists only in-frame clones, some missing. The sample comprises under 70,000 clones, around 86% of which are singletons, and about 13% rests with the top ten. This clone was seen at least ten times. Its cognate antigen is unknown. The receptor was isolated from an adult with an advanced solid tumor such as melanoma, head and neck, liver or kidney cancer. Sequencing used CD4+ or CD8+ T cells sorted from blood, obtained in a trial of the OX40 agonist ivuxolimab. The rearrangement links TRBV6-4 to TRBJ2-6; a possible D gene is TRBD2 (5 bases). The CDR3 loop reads CASGESSGANVLTF. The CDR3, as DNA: TGTGCCAGCGGGGAGAGCTCTGGGGCCAACGTCCTGACTTTC.